This TCR beta chain was documented in a study of beta chain features in type 1 diabetes. A single heparinised draw of around 0.11 L on average was taken per donor. Researchers reported sorting CD4+ naive, central memory, regulatory and stem cell-like memory cells via CD45RO/CCR7/CD25/CD127/CD95/CD27. The CDR3 is 16 residues long. The junction had 8 bases not matched to a gene; V was cut back by 1 base and J by 5 bases. Germline values: CDR1 SGHTA, CDR2 FQGNSA. The investigators reverse transcribed all of the isolated RNA, so they sequenced expressed TCRB transcripts. Clones were sequenced by immunoSEQ multiplex PCR, and TCRdb holds only the in-frame ones, with some missing. Among roughly 610,000 clones listed, 15% to 19% were seen once.

V gene TRBV7-2 combines with J gene TRBJ2-1; 7 bases line up with TRBD2. The specimen was naive CD4+ T cells from blood. The TCR comes from a man between 18 and 35 years old in good health. CDR3 in amino acids: CASSLERREFDNEQFF. For the CDR3, the DNA is TGTGCCAGCAGCTTAGAACGGCGGGAGTTTGACAATGAGCAGTTCTTC.